Described below is a single T cell receptor beta chain sequence and its context. This clone's antigen is unknown. There are no base qualities to consult, and no much larger clone falls within one base. The source of the sample is a study of blood T cell repertoires in COVID-19 (dated by TCRdb to the early 2020s). About the full investigation: Collaborator samples came from the United States, Italy and Spain and covered acute and convalescent phases of COVID-19. The material from the prospective study consisted of cDNA or gDNA derived from T cells, B-cell-depleted T cells, or PBMCs. Deeply sampled blood TCRbeta repertoires from subjects exposed to, actively infected with, or recovered from COVID-19 were included in the dataset. The repertoires were released in a freely available public database intended as a resource for research on the immune response to SARS-CoV-2. The samples were drawn from two sources: the first 160 participants of the ongoing ImmuneRACE study, and fewer than 1,500 subjects contributed by 6 global collaborators. Nearly every sample came with metadata listing a de-identified subject ID, COVID-19 status, age in years and sex. Where available, HLA class I and class II types were obtained from metadata supplied by the sample provider rather than from assay-based typing.

There are 15 amino acids in the CDR3, from cysteine to phenylalanine inclusive. Only CDR3 DNA remains: 45 bases, in frame from the first base. Via the germline V gene (reference sequence), CDR1 is SGHNT and CDR2 YYREEE. Compared with germline, V lacks 3 bases and J lacks 5 bases; bases without a gene match: 6. Collaborating institutions collected whole blood in K2EDTA tubes following their own protocols. For TCRbeta analysis, collaborators shipped samples as frozen whole blood, isolated PBMCs, or DNA extracted from either of those sample types. TCRbeta CDR3 regions were amplified from genomic DNA by means of the immunoSEQ Assay, a bias-controlled multiplex PCR. The paper's data handling went like this. Nucleated cell counts per sample were estimated from amplification of reference gene primers within the assay. To quantify the absolute abundance of each unique TCRbeta CDR3 rearrangement, sequence reads were collapsed and filtered. For each sample, productive Simpson clonality was calculated by taking the square root of Simpson's diversity index across productive rearrangements. TCRdb provides this immuneACCESS table in a form limited to in-frame rearrangements. Some clones are lacking; in checked studies, under half of them reflect an unresolved V gene, and why the rest are absent is not known. V and J calls and clone size follow that table, whereas D and trimming were derived from the DNA. For this sample there are 130,000 or so clones; approximately 81% appear just once. About 1.5% of the sample goes to the ten largest clones.

Overall results and qualifications from the work: How much clinical and demographic metadata was included differed by source and by participant, and the metadata was provided uncurated.

The chain couples TRBV5-4 to TRBJ2-5; 11 central bases correspond to TRBD1. The material sequenced was peripheral blood. The origin of this receptor is a man between 60 and 75 years old with acute or convalescent COVID-19. The CDR3 has the sequence CASSWPGQGVETQYF. The nucleotide sequence is given as TGTGCCAGCAGCTGGCCGGGACAGGGGGTGGAGACCCAGTACTTC.